The clone carrying this T cell receptor beta chain was observed a single time. Its target is unknown. One end of the junction does not line up with germline, which may come from a read error. Total RNA amounting to roughly 450 ng was the source from which TCR beta cDNA was made with a constant-region primer. Amplification in three nested multiplex PCR rounds with slightly modified ARM-PCR gave rise to TCR beta libraries. The first two PCR rounds used TRBV1-TRBV30 forward primers with a C-beta reverse primer, 10 to 11 cycles each. TCRdb reprocessed the multiplex PCR reads with MiXCR, giving one entry per CDR3 protein. Among hundreds of thousands of distinct CDR3 sequences, approximately 58% were seen once, and the ten largest hold about 17%. The germline CDR1 and CDR2 sequences are MNHEY and SVGAGI. This CDR3 region has 14 residues. The researchers obtained blood RNA from unsorted whole blood and also extracted germline DNA. Infection with HBV was chronic in patients; they were treatment-naive.

This sample was included in a study of tumor-infiltrating lymphocytes in primary liver carcinoma. Study in general: Surgical resection served as treatment for the primary liver carcinoma of these patients.

The study, taken as a whole, reports: The 250 largest clones made up significantly more of tumor than blood repertoires (p = 0.039).

The sequencing input was peripheral blood. The rearrangement links TRBV6-5 to TRBJ2-3; the D call may be TRBD1 or TRBD2 (5 bases each). The TCR originated in a woman aged 25 to 45 with primary liver carcinoma and hepatitis B virus infection. The chain's CDR3 is CVSSSGTNTDTQYF. The CDR3 bases are TGTGTCAGCAGCTCCGGGACGAACACAGATACGCAGTATTTT.